This T cell receptor (beta chain) originates from a study of early T cells in non-severe SARS-CoV-2 infection. For the study at large: Bulk RNA from unsorted whole blood was sequenced; chains were unpaired. Study-level findings and limits: CD4 and private specificities were missed by VDJdb matching, which favored anti-spike CD8 responses.

Individual cDNA molecules received unique molecular identifiers during library preparation. TCRdb used MiXCR to reprocess the 5' RACE reads, holding one entry per CDR3 protein. Of tens of thousands of distinct CDR3 sequences listed, about 4.4% are singletons. This clonotype was counted at least ten times. Its antigen is undetermined. V lost 2 bases and J 3 bases, leaving 12 bases between the germline ends. Per germline, CDR1 SGHTS and CDR2 YDEGEE. This CDR3 has 15 residues. What was sequenced was whole blood. The chain uses TRBV5-8 and TRBJ2-4; perhaps TRBD2 as D (5 bases). The clonotype was recovered from an adult who was a healthcare worker with PCR-confirmed SARS-CoV-2 infection or an uninfected control (not recorded which). The CDR3 DNA is TGTGCCAGCAGCTTCGCCGTCCGGGGCAAAAACATTCAGTACTTC. Its translation: CASSFAVRGKNIQYF.